These 24 T cell receptor beta chains share one sample of origin, sequenced in a study of blood T cells in healthy people across ages. PCR was performed a second time for about 7 to 12 cycles using a sample-barcoded 5' primer and a J-beta primer mix. Via MiXCR, TCRdb re-called the 5' RACE reads, giving one row per CDR3 protein. The sample has 890,000 or so distinct CDR3 sequences, around 62% seen once; the top ten hold roughly 26%. Material for sequencing was blood. These receptors originate from a man aged 25-45 years in good health.

The rearrangement uses TRBV7-8 and TRBJ2-1; TRBD2 might be the D (6 bases). The CDR3 is 15 amino acids. Germline V gene data show CDR1 as SGHVS and CDR2 as FQNEAQ. With 5 bases removed from V and 4 bases from J, the gap between germline ends came to 15 bases. The CDR3 sequence is CASSRGLNSYNEQFF. CDR3 DNA sequence: TGTGCCAGCAGCAGGGGACTGAACAGTTACAATGAGCAGTTCTTC. Based on the CDR3 plus reference TRBV7-8 and TRBJ2-1, the full variable domain is GAGVSQSPRYKVAKRGQDVALRCDPISGHVSLFWYQQALGQGPEFLTYFQNEAQLDKSGLPSDRFFAERPEGSVSTLKIQRTQQEDSAVYLCASSRGLNSYNEQFFGPGTRLTVL.

This clonotype has only one observation. The chain links TRBV28 to TRBJ2-7, with TRBD1 identical over 8 bases. With the DNA end fitting TRBJ2-5 better, the J assignment may be wrong. CDR1 is MDHEN, CDR2 SYDVKM, per germline. The CDR3 runs 15 residues. CDR3 bases: TGTGCCAGCAGCCCAGCAGGGGGCCTAGGAGAGACCCAGTACTTC. Protein sequence: CASSPAGGLGETQYF.

This clonotype was observed a few times. CDR3 in amino acids: CASSFSGVNEQYF. For the CDR3, the DNA is TGTGCCAGCAGTTTCTCTGGGGTGAACGAGCAGTACTTC. The chain combines TRBV27 with TRBJ2-7; D gene unclear. Trimming pared 3 bases from V and 5 bases from J, leaving 11 bases between. Germline values: CDR1 MNHEY, CDR2 SMNVEV (reference sequence). CDR3 size: 13 residues.

This clonotype was seen a single time. V usage is TRBV10-3 and J usage is TRBJ1-2; D not resolved. The CDR3 extends over 12 amino acids. V was clipped by 3 bases and J by 6 bases, with 8 bases between them. CDR1 is ENHRY and CDR2 is SYGVKD in the germline V gene. This chain's CDR3 is CAISESRDGYTF. DNA for the CDR3: TGTGCCATCAGTGAATCGCGGGATGGCTACACCTTC.

The J gene is TRBJ2-2, the V gene TRBV12-3 or TRBV12-4; the D is unclear. Trimming removed 5 bases from V and 8 bases from J, with 9 bases in between. The CDR3 has 12 residues. The CDR3: CASSLVKGELFF. In DNA, the CDR3 is TGTGCCAGCAGTCTAGTAAAGGGGGAGCTGTTTTTT.

The table lists this clonotype with a few counts. The chain couples TRBV20-1 to TRBJ1-5, with D tentatively TRBD1 (5 bases). CDR1 and CDR2 from the germline V gene are DFQATT and SNEGSKA (reference sequence). The V gene lost 3 bases and the J gene lost 3 bases, with 12 bases spanning the gap. CDR3 length: 14 residues. This chain's CDR3 is CSASHPRVNQPQHF. The CDR3 DNA is TGCAGTGCTAGCCACCCCAGGGTCAATCAGCCCCAGCATTTT.

The gene calls are TRBV20-1 and TRBJ2-5; no reliable D call. This CDR3 is built from 12 residues. Germline loops: CDR1 DFQATT, CDR2 SNEGSKA (reference sequence). V was trimmed by 3 bases and J by 1 base, leaving 6 bases between them. Here the CDR3 reads CSARTFQETQYF. The CDR3 DNA sequence: TGCAGTGCTAGGACTTTCCAAGAGACCCAGTACTTC.

CDR3 in DNA: TGCAGTGCTAGCCCGGGACAGGGGTGGGAGCCCCAGCATTTT. Its protein product is CSASPGQGWEPQHF. The rearrangement links TRBV20-1 to TRBJ1-5; 10 bases agree with TRBD1. CDR1 and CDR2 from the germline V gene are DFQATT and SNEGSKA (reference sequence). The V and J ends lost 3 bases and 8 bases, in that order; junction bases with no gene match: 7. The CDR3 is made up of 14 amino acids.

This chain uses TRBV7-2 with TRBJ1-5; D is uncertain. V lost 4 bases to trimming and J lost 3 bases, with 10 bases between them. CDR1 is SGHTA and CDR2 is FQGNSA in the germline V gene. The CDR3 covers 14 residues. The chain's CDR3 is CASSSDGFNQPQHF. The CDR3 region has the DNA TGTGCCAGCAGCTCCGACGGTTTCAATCAGCCCCAGCATTTT.

This clonotype was picked up a small number of times. The chain combines TRBV6-2 or TRBV6-3 with TRBJ2-1, with 9 bases aligning to TRBD1. The V and J ends lost 6 bases and 6 bases, in that order; junction bases with no gene match: 12. The CDR3 consists of 16 residues. The V gene's germline CDR1 is MNHEY and CDR2 SVGEGT. CDR3 nucleotides: TGTGCCAGCAGGAACCCGGGACAGGGCGTACTCAATGAGCAGTTCTTC. Its protein product is CASRNPGQGVLNEQFF.

Details on this clonotype: The junction shows a germline mismatch at one end, possibly a read error. The chain has TRBV24-1 and TRBJ2-4; D assignment may be TRBD1 or TRBD2 (7 bases each). The CDR3 has 17 residues. From germline, CDR1 is KGHDR and CDR2 SFDVKD. CDR3 protein: CATSDLRGGTAKNIQYF. Written as DNA, the CDR3 is TGTGCCACCAGTGATTTACGGGGAGGGACAGCCAAAAACATTCAGTATTTC.

This clonotype was counted between two and nine times. The gene calls are TRBV9 and TRBJ2-5; 8 nucleotides line up with TRBD1. CDR1 is SGDLS and CDR2 is YYNGEE in the germline V gene. The CDR3 runs 14 residues. Losses at the gene ends were 3 bases for V and 3 bases for J; bases not matched to a gene: 4. This CDR3 is CASSGGTGEETQYF. The CDR3 DNA follows: TGTGCCAGCAGCGGGGGGACAGGCGAAGAGACCCAGTACTTC.

J is TRBJ1-4 and V is TRBV15; D is perhaps TRBD1 (6 bases). The CDR3 is made up of 14 amino acids. Trimming took off 5 bases at V and 6 bases at J, with 13 bases between the two ends. Germline assignment: CDR1 LNHNV and CDR2 YYDKDF (reference sequence). CDR3 DNA sequence: TGTGCCACCAGCTCCCCTGAGGGGGATGAAAAACTGTTTTTT. Translating gives CATSSPEGDEKLFF.

A few counts support this clonotype. The chain joins TRBV7-2 to TRBJ2-1; possibly TRBD1 for D (6 bases). Deletions cut 4 bases from V and 8 bases from J, with 15 bases between. In germline, CDR1 is SGHTA, CDR2 FQGNSA. The CDR3 runs to 14 residues. Here the CDR3 DNA reads TGTGCCAGCAGCTCGCGAACAGGGAATCATGAGCAGTTCTTC. The encoded protein is CASSSRTGNHEQFF.

Notes on this clonotype: A much larger clone lies a single base off, so this may be a read error. This CDR3 is CASSVAETPAREQYF. In DNA, the CDR3 is TGTGCCAGCAGTGTGGCGGAAACCCCGGCGCGGGAGCAGTACTTC. V usage is TRBV2 and J usage is TRBJ2-7; D not resolved. The germline V gene encodes CDR1 SNHLY and CDR2 FYNNEI. The CDR3 consists of 15 residues. V was clipped by 4 bases and J by 7 bases, with 20 bases between them.

The rearrangement uses TRBV9 and TRBJ2-5, with 7 bases fitting TRBD1. The J call may be mistaken, given a closer DNA end match to TRBJ2-1. From germline, CDR1 is SGDLS and CDR2 YYNGEE. This CDR3 contains 14 residues. The CDR3 loop is CASSLVGTEETQFF. DNA of the CDR3: TGTGCCAGCAGCTTAGTCGGGACAGAAGAGACCCAGTTCTTC.

The J gene is TRBJ2-5, the V gene TRBV7-9; 9 nucleotides agree with TRBD2. The CDR3 covers 13 residues. CDR1 SEHNR and CDR2 FQNEAQ come from the germline V gene (reference sequence). The J segment lost 5 bases and the V segment lost 4 bases, leaving 2 bases of the junction unmatched. CDR3 DNA: TGTGCCAGCAGCTACCTAGCGGGGGAGACCCAGTACTTC. It translates to CASSYLAGETQYF.

This clonotype was seen only a few times. This CDR3 is CASRPTSGGALGEQYF. DNA of the CDR3: TGTGCCAGCAGGCCCACTAGCGGGGGGGCCCTTGGCGAGCAGTACTTC. V usage is TRBV12-3 or TRBV12-4 and J usage is TRBJ2-7, with 13 bases lining up with TRBD2. J lost 6 bases, V lost 6 bases, and 11 bases had no gene match. CDR3 length equals 16 residues.

V usage is TRBV20-1 and J usage is TRBJ2-7; D call uncertain. Germline CDR1 DFQATT, CDR2 SNEGSKA (reference sequence). V lost 1 base to trimming and J lost 4 bases, with 5 bases between them. This CDR3 region has 11 residues. Written as DNA, the CDR3 is TGCAGTGCTAGAGTGGAATACGAGCAGTACTTC. It encodes CSARVEYEQYF.

This chain joins TRBV20-1 and TRBJ2-5; D unclear. Germline values: CDR1 DFQATT, CDR2 SNEGSKA (reference sequence). Trimming removed 1 base at V and 1 base at J, with 13 bases between. The CDR3 loop spans 15 amino acids. CDR3 loop: CSARGLLTVQETQYF. The CDR3 DNA sequence: TGCAGTGCTAGAGGTTTACTAACAGTCCAAGAGACCCAGTACTTC.

V and J are TRBV6-6 and TRBJ2-1, with D perhaps matching TRBD2 (7 bases). V dropped 5 bases and J dropped 0 bases, with 14 bases sitting between them. Germline V lookup: CDR1 MNHNY, CDR2 SVGAGI (reference sequence). This CDR3 spans 16 amino acids. This CDR3 is CASSLGGPSSYNEQFF. CDR3 nucleotide sequence: TGTGCCAGCAGTCTCGGGGGGCCCAGCTCCTACAATGAGCAGTTCTTC.

This clonotype turned up a few times. This chain connects TRBV5-6 to TRBJ2-3; the D is unclear. Trimming removed 2 bases at V and 4 bases at J, with 5 bases between. The germline V gene encodes CDR1 SGHDT and CDR2 YYEEEE. This CDR3 is built from 12 residues. CDR3 sequence reads: CASSLLSDTQYF. CDR3 DNA sequence: TGTGCCAGCAGCTTATTATCAGATACGCAGTATTTT.

The chain employs TRBV5-1 and TRBJ2-1, with a weak D call TRBD2 (6 bases). CDR3 size: 13 residues. V was shortened by 7 bases and J by 6 bases, with 14 bases between the two germline ends. The V gene's germline CDR1 is SGHRS and CDR2 YFSETQ. CDR3 DNA: TGCGCCAGCTCCCCCCGCGGGGCCAATGAGCAGTTCTTC. This sequence encodes CASSPRGANEQFF.

This rearrangement joins TRBV12-3 or TRBV12-4 to TRBJ2-3; 7 nucleotides line up with TRBD1. V gave up 8 bases and J gave up 1 base; unmatched junction bases: 6. CDR3 length equals 14 residues. The CDR3 protein is CASLRTGRTDTQYF. CDR3 DNA: TGTGCCAGCCTCAGGACAGGCCGCACAGATACGCAGTATTTT.